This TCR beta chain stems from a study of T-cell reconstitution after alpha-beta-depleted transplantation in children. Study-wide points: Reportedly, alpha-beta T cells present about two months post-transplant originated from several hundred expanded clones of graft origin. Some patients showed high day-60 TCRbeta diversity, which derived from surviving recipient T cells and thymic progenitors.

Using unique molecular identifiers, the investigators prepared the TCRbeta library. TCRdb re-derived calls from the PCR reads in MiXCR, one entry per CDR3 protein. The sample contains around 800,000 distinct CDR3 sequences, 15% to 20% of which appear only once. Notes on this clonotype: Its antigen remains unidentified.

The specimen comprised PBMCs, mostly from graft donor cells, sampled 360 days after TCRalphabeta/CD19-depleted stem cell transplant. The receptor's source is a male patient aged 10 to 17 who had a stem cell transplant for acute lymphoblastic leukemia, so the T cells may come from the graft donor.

The CDR3 bases are TGCAGTGCTAGAGACCCTGTACTGCGGGAGAAATACAATGAGCAGTTCTTC. Encoded protein: CSARDPVLREKYNEQFF. V gene TRBV20-1 combines with J gene TRBJ2-1; 7 bases are a match to TRBD2. After removal of 0 bases from V and 4 bases from J, the junction contained 12 bases not matched to a gene. This CDR3 has 17 residues. Germline V gene sequence: CDR1 DFQATT, CDR2 SNEGSKA (reference sequence).